The present T cell receptor beta chain was sequenced within a study of Ad26.COV2.S vaccination and SARS-CoV-2 variants. Overall study: Ad26.COV2.S was injected intramuscularly once or twice, 56 days apart. Study-level results: Breadth of non-spike TCRs did not differ between vaccinees and placebo recipients.

There are 16 residues in the CDR3. CDR1 and CDR2 (germline): SGHTA, FQGNSA. Unmatched junction bases numbered 6, after V lost 1 base and J lost 5 bases. Assay: immunoSEQ multiplex PCR; the TCRdb copy retains only in-frame clones and omits some. The table lists over 400,000 clones, over 80% of them singletons. About this clone itself: Its target is unknown.

The treatment is: around 19 received Ad26.COV2.S at low or high dose, single or two shots; roughly 5 received placebo; per-sample allocation not given. Material that was analyzed had been drawn on day 63 after the first vaccine or placebo injection. Whoever gave the sample was an adult aged 18-55 years in Boston. It was Wuhan-strain SARS-CoV-2 spike that the Ad26 vaccine vector expressed. This TCR was sampled from a person aged 18 to 65 who received the Ad26.COV2.S COVID-19 vaccine or a placebo. The chain couples TRBV7-2 to TRBJ2-3; 10 bases are a match to TRBD2. Source: peripheral blood, taken in a trial of Ad26.COV2.S vaccine versus placebo. The CDR3 loop reads CASSLDSGGYGDTQYF. The CDR3 DNA reads TGTGCCAGCAGCTTAGATAGCGGGGGGTATGGAGATACGCAGTATTTT.